These 20 T cell receptor beta chains came from one sample sequenced in a study of blood T cell repertoires in COVID-19. This table comes from immunoSEQ multiplex PCR, and its TCRdb copy is limited to in-frame clones, with some not included. This table holds some 250,000 clones, around 90% found once. The sample taken for sequencing was peripheral blood. The receptors stem from a woman in her twenties or thirties with acute or convalescent COVID-19.

The chain recombines TRBV19 with TRBJ1-1; TRBD1 is a possible D gene (6 bases). V gave up 5 bases and J gave up 7 bases, with 14 bases separating them. CDR1 is LNHDA, CDR2 SQIVND, per germline (reference sequence). CDR3 length: 13 amino acids. The CDR3 nucleotides read TGTGCCAGTAGTGGAATGACAGGAGATGAAGCTTTCTTT. It codes for CASSGMTGDEAFF.

This clone was recorded once. Here the CDR3 DNA reads TGTGCCAGCAGTTTTTTGCGAGATACGCAGTATTTT. It codes for CASSFLRDTQYF. The chain combines TRBV27 with TRBJ2-3, with D unclear. V gave up 3 bases and J gave up 5 bases, with 6 bases separating them. Germline CDR1 is MNHEY and CDR2 is SMNVEV (reference sequence). CDR3 length: 12 amino acids.

The chain couples TRBV3-1 (or the pseudogene TRBV3-2) to TRBJ1-1; D gene ambiguous. This CDR3 is 14 amino acids long. The V gene's germline CDR1 is LGHDT and CDR2 YNNKEL (reference sequence). The V end lost 3 bases, the J end lost 5 bases, and 13 bases lay between the germline ends. CDR3 DNA sequence: TGTGCCAGCAGCCATGAACCGGGAAAAACTGAAGCTTTCTTT. Its translation: CASSHEPGKTEAFF.

The chain uses TRBV9 and TRBJ2-3; the match to TRBD2 covers 13 bases. This CDR3 has 20 residues. V shed 3 bases and J 0 bases; nucleotides not matched to a gene: 13. Germline assignment: CDR1 SGDLS and CDR2 YYNGEE. CDR3 amino acids: CASSAPGTSGTFPSTDTQYF. The CDR3, as DNA: TGTGCCAGCAGCGCGCCCGGGACTAGCGGGACCTTCCCTAGCACAGATACGCAGTATTTT.

With respect to this clone: It may be a read error: a sequence one base away is much more abundant. The V and J genes are TRBV6-4 and TRBJ2-7; D not certain. The CDR3 spans 9 residues. With 8 bases removed from V and 3 bases from J, the gap between germline ends came to 2 bases. The V gene's germline CDR1 is MRHNA and CDR2 SNTAGT. Here the CDR3 reads CASYYEQYF. The CDR3 coding sequence is TGTGCCAGCTACTACGAGCAGTACTTC.

The chain's CDR3 is CASSQGTVSNQPQHF. The CDR3 bases are TGTGCCAGCTCACAAGGGACAGTTAGCAATCAGCCCCAGCATTTT. The chain combines TRBV18 with TRBJ1-5, with TRBD1 matching 7 bases. This CDR3 contains 15 residues. Trimming cost V 4 bases and J 0 bases; bases outside gene matches: 3. The germline V gene encodes CDR1 KGHSH and CDR2 LQKENI.

This sequence joins TRBV29-1 and TRBJ2-2; a weak D match, TRBD1 (6 bases). This CDR3 is built from 16 residues. Germline CDR1 and CDR2: SQVTM and ANQGSEA. Between the trimmed V and J ends, which lost 7 bases and 0 bases, there was a span of 18 bases. In DNA form, the CDR3 reads TGCAGCGGTCTGGGGCCAGGGGATGCGAACACCGGGGAGCTGTTTTTT. Residues: CSGLGPGDANTGELFF.

The V gene is TRBV12-2, the J gene TRBJ2-5; the DNA was not compared with TRBD1, the D call given in the table. TRBV12-2 is deemed a pseudogene. The CDR3 extends over 14 amino acids. The CDR3 DNA reads TGTGCAAGTCGCAAAGGGACACCGCAAGAGACCCAGTACTTC. Translated: CASRKGTPQETQYF.

The chain joins TRBV5-1 to TRBJ2-7; TRBD1 agrees at 11 bases. Germline V CDR1 and CDR2: SGHRS, YFSETQ. The V and J ends lost 4 bases and 7 bases, in that order; junction bases with no gene match: 10. This CDR3 has 15 residues. CDR3 DNA: TGCGCCAGCAGCCCACGGACAGGGGGCGTGGGGGAGCAGTACTTC. Protein sequence: CASSPRTGGVGEQYF.

In its sample, this clone was seen a few times. V is TRBV4-1 and J is TRBJ2-2, with D uncertain. Trimming cost V 3 bases and J 3 bases, with 8 bases left between them. The germline gives CDR1 MGHRA, CDR2 YSYEKL. The CDR3 runs 14 residues. The CDR3 protein is CASSQPTDTGELFF. As DNA, the CDR3 is TGCGCCAGCAGCCAGCCCACGGACACCGGGGAGCTGTTTTTT.

The V and J genes are TRBV27 and TRBJ1-1; D is unresolved. The V and J ends lost 3 bases and 3 bases respectively, with 14 bases between them. Germline CDR1 reads MNHEY; CDR2 reads SMNVEV (reference sequence). The CDR3 runs 15 residues. For the CDR3, the DNA is TGTGCCAGCAGTTTTAGTGAACAGATGGACACTGAAGCTTTCTTT. Protein: CASSFSEQMDTEAFF.

The chain recombines TRBV7-2 with TRBJ2-2, with 10 bases identical to TRBD2. The CDR3 has 16 residues. From germline, CDR1 is SGHTA and CDR2 FQGNSA. V dropped 5 bases and J dropped 7; count of bases not matched to a gene: 10. The CDR3 nucleotides are TGTGCCAGCAGCCCCTTAGCGGGAGGATCGGTCGGGGAGCTGTTTTTT. Translation gives CASSPLAGGSVGELFF. Looking up the rest from reference TRBV7-2 and TRBJ2-2 gives the full variable domain: GAGVSQSPSNKVTEKGKDVELRCDPISGHTALYWYRQSLGQGLEFLIYFQGNSAPDKSGLPSDRFSAERTGGSVSTLTIQRTQQEDSAVYLCASSPLAGGSVGELFFGEGSRLTVL.

This clone was observed a single time. The J gene is TRBJ1-5, the V gene TRBV30; the match to TRBD1 covers 7 bases. The length of the CDR3 is 15 residues. V was clipped by 1 base and J by 4 bases; unmatched bases: 7. Germline V gene sequence: CDR1 GTSNPN, CDR2 SVGIG (reference sequence). CDR3: CAWSGRDSQNQPQHF. The CDR3 nucleotides are TGTGCCTGGAGTGGTCGGGACAGTCAAAATCAGCCCCAGCATTTT.

As DNA, the CDR3 is TGCGCCAGCAGCCTACCCGGACAGGTCTATGGCTACACCTTC. Encoded protein: CASSLPGQVYGYTF. This sequence joins TRBV5-1 and TRBJ1-2, with 7 bases lining up with TRBD1. The CDR3 totals 14 residues. The ends lost 4 bases at V and 4 bases at J; junction bases unmatched: 7. Looked up from germline, CDR1 is SGHRS and CDR2 is YFSETQ.

This chain connects TRBV11-2 to TRBJ2-1; D remains unclear. V lost 4 bases and J lost 2, with 12 bases in between. CDR3 length: 15 amino acids. CDR1 is SGHAT, CDR2 FQNNGV, per germline. CDR3 sequence: CASSSESVPYNEQFF. CDR3 bases: TGTGCCAGCAGCTCGGAGAGCGTCCCCTACAATGAGCAGTTCTTC. Full variable domain (rest looked up from reference TRBV11-2 and TRBJ2-1): EAGVAQSPRYKIIEKRQSVAFWCNPISGHATLYWYQQILGQGPKLLIQFQNNGVVDDSQLPKDRFSAERLKGVDSTLKIQPAKLEDSAVYLCASSSESVPYNEQFFGPGTRLTVL.

As for this clone: The sample has other DNA sequences that encode this CDR3 too. The rearrangement uses TRBV9 and TRBJ1-5; possible D gene TRBD1, 6 bases. Trimming stripped 2 bases from V and 4 bases from J, with 10 bases between. The CDR3 is 14 amino acids. Per germline, CDR1 SGDLS and CDR2 YYNGEE. Here the CDR3 DNA reads TGTGCCAGCAGCGTTGGACAGCTAAATCAGCCCCAGCATTTT. Encoded protein: CASSVGQLNQPQHF.

The chain has TRBV2 and TRBJ1-5, with D possibly matching TRBD1 (6 bases). V was trimmed by 5 bases and J by 9 bases, leaving 11 bases between them. Germline V gene data show CDR1 as SNHLY and CDR2 as FYNNEI. The length of the CDR3 is 12 residues. Here the CDR3 reads CASSWTVGPQHF. CDR3 sequence (DNA): TGTGCCAGCAGTTGGACAGTTGGGCCCCAGCATTTT. The variable domain in full, with the rest retrieved from reference TRBV2 and TRBJ1-5, is EPEVTQTPSHQVTQMGQEVILRCVPISNHLYFYWYRQILGQKVEFLVSFYNNEISEKSEIFDDQFSVERPDGSNFTLKIRSTKLEDSAMYFCASSWTVGPQHFGDGTRLSIL.

The chain links TRBV2 to TRBJ2-1; maybe TRBD2 (5 bases). Deletions cut 6 bases from V and 3 bases from J, with 21 bases between. This CDR3 is built from 17 residues. Looked up from germline, CDR1 is SNHLY and CDR2 is FYNNEI. The CDR3 DNA is TGTGCCAGCAGCACCCGCCCCGGGAAGGTGTTCTACAATGAGCAGTTCTTC. It is translated as CASSTRPGKVFYNEQFF.

The chain recombines TRBV5-1 with TRBJ2-7; tentative D call: TRBD1 (7 bases). V was cut by 3 bases and J by 0 bases, with 13 bases left in between. The CDR3 contains 15 residues. Germline V lookup: CDR1 SGHRS, CDR2 YFSETQ. The CDR3 sequence is CASSWAGGSSYEQYF. The CDR3 nucleotides are TGCGCCAGCAGCTGGGCAGGGGGGAGCTCCTACGAGCAGTACTTC.

In this sample, this clone turned up a few times. This sequence joins TRBV24-1 and TRBJ2-7; TRBD1 matches at 9 bases. CDR1 KGHDR and CDR2 SFDVKD come from the germline V gene. The CDR3 totals 15 residues. V dropped 3 bases and J dropped 3; count of bases not matched to a gene: 5. CDR3: CATSDGTGILYEQYF. The CDR3 DNA is TGTGCCACCAGTGATGGGACAGGGATCCTCTACGAGCAGTACTTC.